This T cell receptor (beta chain) was sequenced for a study of T cell responses to AZD1222 COVID-19 vaccine. Background on the study: Doses given second, at about 4 or about 12 weeks, were pooled. Findings and caveats of the study: The CD4 TCRs associated with vaccination extended across spike and predominated at 160-218 and 743-854. It should be noted that donors were predominantly white British and more often female, and clonal diversity was possibly underestimated. An increase in Spike-specific TCR breadth and depth was observed after two AZD1222 doses.

TCRdb keeps only in-frame clones here, not all; method: immunoSEQ multiplex PCR. The profile shows 150,000 to 200,000 clones, about 90% of them singletons. Comments on this clone: Its antigen is as yet unknown.

The V gene's germline CDR1 is SEHNR and CDR2 FQNEAQ (reference sequence). This CDR3 contains 15 residues. V dropped 1 base and J dropped 5 bases, with 14 bases sitting between them. The V gene is TRBV7-9, the J gene TRBJ1-1; maybe TRBD1 (5 bases). This material consisted of peripheral blood, taken on day 0 of AZD1222 vaccination. The receptor was derived from an adult in good health. CDR3 protein: CASSLVLAGKTEAFF. In nucleotides, the CDR3 is TGTGCCAGCAGCTTAGTTCTAGCAGGGAAAACTGAAGCTTTCTTT.